This TCR beta chain was profiled in a study of immune evolution from preneoplasia to lung adenocarcinoma. Study-wide points: Later-stage lesions appeared to have more T cells, more diversity, less clonality. Compared with EGFR-mutant or double wild-type lesions, KRAS-mutant nodules were more clonal.

H&E slides confirmed each diagnosis, reviewed by two pathologists independently. Remarks on this clone: Its antigen remains unidentified.

Sequencing was performed with immunoSEQ multiplex PCR; in TCRdb, only in-frame clones are kept and a portion is missing. The data show 5,700 or so clones, 80% seen once. Sequenced input: FFPE minimally invasive lung adenocarcinoma tissue. The source of this sequence is a person aged 55-80 years with lung adenocarcinoma.

CDR3 DNA: TGTGCCAGCAGTCCCTTTGACAGAGAAGGCAATCAGCCCCAGCATTTT. Encoded protein: CASSPFDREGNQPQHF. The genes are TRBV6-4 and TRBJ1-5; D might be TRBD1 (5 bases). This CDR3 region has 16 residues. V was shortened by 5 bases and J by 2 bases, with 16 bases between the two germline ends. From germline, CDR1 is MRHNA and CDR2 SNTAGT.